This T cell receptor (beta chain) was found in a study of cytomegalovirus exposure and HLA in healthy donors (dated by TCRdb to about 2017). A note on the overall study: An earlier analysis of approximately 640 of the donors reported about 250 Gb of sequence data and 120 million or so unique TCR beta sequences from some 180 million T cells. An early release covering 550 to 700 HLA-typed donors comprised approximately 290 gigabases of sequencing data and about 90 million unique TCR sequences. Of the roughly 400 genotyped donors, 81% were placed in the genetic ancestry cluster associated with self-reported Caucasian donors. The study aimed to test whether signatures of past pathogen exposure could be identified by cataloging public T cell receptors. The study profiled the T cell repertoires of 666 subjects by immunosequencing and related them to cytomegalovirus serostatus. Along with the roughly 670-subject first cohort, a separate validation cohort of about 110 different subjects was used. High-throughput TCR immunosequencing, statistical association of individual TCRs with disease status, and machine learning were combined to predict cytomegalovirus infection status. To study patterns of TCR occurrence, a later analysis re-analyzed previously published TCR beta repertoires from around 670 donors and added high-resolution HLA genotyping. In the later analysis, no new phenotypic data were used to find candidate immune exposures; instead, reliance was placed on TCR beta sequences and their occurrence across donors. In an earlier analysis of 587 of the donors, high-throughput TCR beta sequencing was used to judge whether each TCR beta V gene segment behaved as functional or pseudogenic. Donor age, sex, ethnicity and CMV serostatus were collected together with the repertoire data. In a later genetic analysis, genome-wide SNP genotypes for about 55% of the roughly 670 donors were used, and that subset was treated as a discovery cohort. All discovery cohort repertoires had been generated using a single sequencing platform. HLA typing included class I and class II loci at four-digit resolution. The number of typed donors differed by locus: roughly 629-640 for A, B, C, DRB1 and DQB1; 500 to 550 for DQA1; roughly 600 for DPA1; and roughly 490 for DPB1. A handful of DR-DQ haplotypes were handled as single units for association and clustering because linkage in the cohort was strong. Among 398 genotyped donors of the cohort, an average of approximately 250,000 unique TCR beta nucleotide sequences were sequenced per donor, 15% to 20% of them non-productive.

Counted from cysteine to phenylalanine, this CDR3 has 15 amino acids. The retained sequence is limited to the CDR3, 45 bases, with the frame set at the first base. The germline V end is reduced by 4 bases and the J end by 6 bases; junction bases left unmatched: 10. For CDR1 and CDR2, the germline V gene lists MDHEN and SYDVKM. In total, roughly 670 healthy bone marrow donors made up the cohort. At the time of sampling, all cohort members were nominally healthy, though unrecorded immune exposures were likely present. The donor tested CMV seropositive, placing the donor among the roughly 300 seropositive members of the cohort. A peripheral blood sample was collected from each donor, and TCR beta sequencing was performed on peripheral blood mononuclear cells. Genomic DNA was extracted from the blood cell samples with the Qiagen DNeasy Blood Extraction Kit. Library preparation was by the immunoSEQ multiplex PCR assay. For the multiplex PCR, a mixture combining 60 forward primers for TCR Vbeta segments and 13 reverse primers for TCR Jbeta segments was used. Amplification of the CDR3 region of rearranged TCR beta genes was performed with a multiplex PCR assay on genomic DNA. Amplified TCR beta libraries were sequenced as 87-base-pair reads on the Illumina HiSeq System. From the authors' description of their analysis: A later analysis tallied around 87 million unique TCR beta chains across the 600 to 700 repertoires, and approximately 11 million of those chains were shared by two or more donors. Raw reads were error-corrected and collapsed into unique sequences by a nearest-neighbor algorithm in which closely related sequences were merged to remove PCR and sequencing errors. Alignment of CDR3 sequences to IMGT reference sequences was used to assign V, D and J gene segments. For a sequence to be retained, a match of at least six nucleotides to both a V gene segment and a J gene segment was required. Rearrangements were called productive when the CDR3 lacked stop codons and stayed in frame with V and J; all others were non-productive. CDR3 was defined according to IMGT convention as the region running from the second conserved V-encoded cysteine to the conserved J-encoded phenylalanine. In an earlier analysis of roughly 580 of the donors, sequences lacking an unambiguous match to a single V gene segment were excluded. An earlier analysis of over 450 of the donors classified V segments as functional when productive rearrangements were above 56.7% and as segregating when the standard deviation between donors was above 5%. A statistical classification framework was built to diagnose cytomegalovirus status from the catalog of TCR beta chain sequences. In a later analysis, V and J genes were assigned by comparing TCR nucleotide sequences against IMGT/GENE-DB human TR gene sequences. The TCRdist pipeline was used in a later analysis to assign CDR3 sequences and most-parsimonious VDJ recombination scenarios. In a later analysis, each TCR beta chain was defined by its CDR3 amino acid sequence together with its V-gene family, and reads without a unique V-gene family were excluded. In a later analysis, nearly 600 highly shared, low-generation-probability nucleotide sequences were removed to address suspected cross-contamination and a sequencing artifact. In a later analysis, a clonal expansion index was calculated for each public chain from normalized within-repertoire ranks of inferred template counts. In a later analysis, generation probabilities were computed using a VDJ recombination model fitted to out-of-frame rearrangements, and the results were checked against IGoR. In a later analysis, TCR-TCR, TCR-HLA and TCR-CMV co-occurrence was scored with hypergeometric tests, and a repertoire-size bias correction was applied to TCR pairs. In a later analysis, false discovery rates were estimated by permuting HLA or CMV assignments 20 times. A later analysis grouped co-occurring TCRs with DBSCAN, adding TCRdist sequence similarity when clustering within HLA-allele-positive subsets. Repertoires with fewer than 30,000 or more than 120,000 public chains were left out of co-occurrence clustering, as were a few repertoires with anomalous nucleotide sharing. Held by TCRdb, this immuneACCESS table contains in-frame sequences only and omits some clones. Under half of the omission traces to an unresolved V gene where checked; the cause of the rest is unknown. That table gives V, J and clone size, and the DNA gave D and trimming. The sample has about 130,000 clones on record, roughly 82% of them singletons. The ten largest account for around 4% of the sample.

This clone was counted once. Its antigen specificity is not known. Base qualities are missing; no much larger clone stands one base away. Overall results and qualifications from the work: A group of highly shared sequence variants was considered likely to be a technical artifact of the sequencing pipeline. Compared with equally common non-associated chains, HLA-associated TCR beta chains in a later analysis were more clonally expanded and had lower generation probabilities. While some public TCRs were present in many individuals, most TCR sequences turned up only very rarely across donors. In this cohort, only TCR beta chains were sequenced, and detectable features were limited by the absence of alpha or paired-chain data. A later genetic analysis associated a missense DCLRE1C variant with V-gene and J-gene trimming of TCR beta chains, and an independent cohort replicated the association. In both the original and validation cohorts, the classifier was reported to diagnose cytomegalovirus status with high specificity and sensitivity. Because HLA typing was missing for some donors at each locus, association tests included only the typed subset. At a false discovery rate of 0.05, a later analysis linked around 15,000 TCR beta sequences to specific HLA alleles. The 87-base-pair reads could not distinguish some IMGT-functional V segments, including TRBV6-2 and TRBV6-3, so those segments were excluded. Assigning TCR associations to individual alleles was difficult when HLA alleles, especially DR and DQ, strongly co-occurred. Because counts were too low, about 18 rarely observed V segments, including chromosome 9 orphons, were excluded from the earlier analysis of 587 of the donors. A further reported finding was that TCR beta sequences accurately predicted the HLA-A and HLA-B alleles for most subjects in the first cohort. In an earlier analysis of approximately 590 of the donors, most TCR beta V segments appeared in productive rearrangements about 87% or about 30% of the time, broadly matching IMGT annotations. In a later analysis, several top co-occurrence clusters were reported to appear linked to parvovirus B19, influenza, CMV and Epstein-Barr virus. The only immune exposure information available for the cohort was CMV serostatus. It was suggested by the authors that the approach could potentially be generalized to other disease states and immunological phenotypes. The study listed 164 TCR beta chains as associated with cytomegalovirus. In a later analysis, the rate of TCR association differed among HLA loci, with DRB1 alleles having the most associated TCRs and HLA-C alleles having the fewest. A few of the identified cytomegalovirus-associated TCR beta chains were confirmed in vitro to be specific for cytomegalovirus antigens. Correlated functional status among segregating V segments might reflect linkage disequilibrium, but an unknown experimental factor could not be ruled out. In a later genetic analysis, fewer N-insertions in productive TCRs were reported among donors in an Asian-associated ancestry cluster than the 666-donor mean. The presence/absence analyses assumed that sequencing depth was roughly uniform across donors, and that assumption may not be true. According to a later analysis, most CMV-associated TCR beta chains appeared to be HLA-restricted, and the HLA associations seemed to be driven largely by CMV exposure.

Material for sequencing was PBMCs. This clonotype originated in a male donor in good health and CMV-seropositive. The rearrangement combines TRBV28 with TRBJ1-1, with 8 bases matching TRBD1. For the CDR3, the sequence is CASSSTGVPGAEAFF. The DNA reads TGTGCCAGCAGTTCGACAGGGGTCCCCGGGGCTGAAGCTTTCTTT.